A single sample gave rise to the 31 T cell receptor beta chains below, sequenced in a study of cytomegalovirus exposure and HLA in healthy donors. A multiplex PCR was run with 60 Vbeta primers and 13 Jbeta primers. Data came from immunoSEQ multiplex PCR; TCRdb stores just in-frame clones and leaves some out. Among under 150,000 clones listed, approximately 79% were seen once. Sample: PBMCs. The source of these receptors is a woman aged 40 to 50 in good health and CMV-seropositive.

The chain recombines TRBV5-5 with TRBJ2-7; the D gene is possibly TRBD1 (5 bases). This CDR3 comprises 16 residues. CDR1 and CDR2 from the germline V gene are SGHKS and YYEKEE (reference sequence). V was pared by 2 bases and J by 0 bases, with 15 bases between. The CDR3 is CASSLPLQVSSYEQYF. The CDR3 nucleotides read TGTGCCAGCAGCTTACCGCTACAGGTCAGCTCCTACGAGCAGTACTTC. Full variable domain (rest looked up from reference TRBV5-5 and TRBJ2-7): DAGVTQSPTHLIKTRGQQVTLRCSPISGHKSVSWYQQVLGQGPQFIFQYYEKEERGRGNFPDRFSARQFPNYSSELNVNALLLGDSALYLCASSLPLQVSSYEQYFGPGTRLTVT.

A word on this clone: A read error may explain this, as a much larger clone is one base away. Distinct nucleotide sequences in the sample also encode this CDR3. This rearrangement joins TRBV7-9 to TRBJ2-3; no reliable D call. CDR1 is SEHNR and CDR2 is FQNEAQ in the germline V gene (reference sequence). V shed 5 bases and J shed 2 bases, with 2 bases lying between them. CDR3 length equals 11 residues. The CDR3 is CASSLTDTQYF. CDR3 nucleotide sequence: TGTGCCAGCAGCCTCACAGATACGCAGTATTTT. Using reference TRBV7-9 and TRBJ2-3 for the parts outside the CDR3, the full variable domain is DTGVSQNPRHKITKRGQNVTFRCDPISEHNRLYWYRQTLGQGPEFLTYFQNEAQLEKSRLLSDRFSAERPKGSFSTLEIQRTEQGDSAMYLCASSLTDTQYFGPGTRLTVL.

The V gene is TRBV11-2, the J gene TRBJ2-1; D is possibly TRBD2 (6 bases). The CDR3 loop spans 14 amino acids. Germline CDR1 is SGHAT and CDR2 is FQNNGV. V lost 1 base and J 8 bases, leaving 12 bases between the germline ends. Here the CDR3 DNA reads TGTGCCAGCAGCTTAGCGGAGGGTAGTTATGAGCAGTTCTTC. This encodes CASSLAEGSYEQFF.

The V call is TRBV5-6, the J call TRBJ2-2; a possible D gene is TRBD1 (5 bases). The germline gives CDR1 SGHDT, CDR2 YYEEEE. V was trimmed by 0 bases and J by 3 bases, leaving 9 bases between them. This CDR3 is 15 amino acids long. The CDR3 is CASSLDRYYTGELFF. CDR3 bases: TGTGCCAGCAGCTTGGACAGGTACTACACCGGGGAGCTGTTTTTT. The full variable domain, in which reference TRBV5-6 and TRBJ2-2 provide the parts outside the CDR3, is DAGVTQSPTHLIKTRGQQVTLRCSPKSGHDTVSWYQQALGQGPQFIFQYYEEEERQRGNFPDRFSGHQFPNYSSELNVNALLLGDSALYLCASSLDRYYTGELFFGEGSRLTVL.

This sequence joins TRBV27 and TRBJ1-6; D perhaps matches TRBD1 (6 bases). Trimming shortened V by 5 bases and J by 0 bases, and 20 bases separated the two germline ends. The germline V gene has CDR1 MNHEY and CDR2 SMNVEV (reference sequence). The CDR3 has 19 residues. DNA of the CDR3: TGTGCCAGCAGTGTAGGGGGATGGGGGTTTTTCTCCTATAATTCACCCCTCCACTTT. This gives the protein CASSVGGWGFFSYNSPLHF.

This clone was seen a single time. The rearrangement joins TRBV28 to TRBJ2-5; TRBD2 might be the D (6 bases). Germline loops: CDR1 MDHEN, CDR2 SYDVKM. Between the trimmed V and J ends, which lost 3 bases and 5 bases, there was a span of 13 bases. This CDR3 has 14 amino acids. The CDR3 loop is CASSLVGGDETQYF. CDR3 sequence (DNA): TGTGCCAGCAGTTTGGTGGGAGGCGACGAGACCCAGTACTTC.

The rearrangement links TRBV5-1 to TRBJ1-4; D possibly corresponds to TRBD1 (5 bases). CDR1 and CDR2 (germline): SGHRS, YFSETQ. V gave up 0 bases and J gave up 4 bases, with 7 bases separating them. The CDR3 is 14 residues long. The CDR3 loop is CASSLGQSNEKLFF. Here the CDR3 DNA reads TGCGCCAGCAGCTTGGGACAGAGTAATGAAAAACTGTTTTTT.

CDR3 amino acids: CASSVIKFRGGYEQYF. In DNA, the CDR3 is TGTGCCAGCAGTGTAATTAAGTTTCGCGGGGGTTACGAGCAGTACTTC. This chain connects TRBV6-4 to TRBJ2-7; 7 positions agree with TRBD2. The V segment lost 4 bases and the J segment 4 bases; nucleotides outside the gene matches: 13. This CDR3 comprises 16 residues. Germline values: CDR1 MRHNA, CDR2 SNTAGT.

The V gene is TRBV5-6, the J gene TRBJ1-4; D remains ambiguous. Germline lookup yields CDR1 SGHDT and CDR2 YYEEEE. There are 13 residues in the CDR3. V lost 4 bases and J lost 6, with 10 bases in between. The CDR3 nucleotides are TGTGCCAGCAGCGGCGGCCTAGATGAAAAACTGTTTTTT. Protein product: CASSGGLDEKLFF.

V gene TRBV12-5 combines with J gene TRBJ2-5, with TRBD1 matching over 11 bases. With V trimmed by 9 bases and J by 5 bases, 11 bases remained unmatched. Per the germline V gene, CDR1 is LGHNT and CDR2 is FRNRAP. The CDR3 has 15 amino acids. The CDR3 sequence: CASRTGQGAFETQYF. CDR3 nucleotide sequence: TGTGCTAGCCGAACAGGACAGGGGGCTTTCGAGACCCAGTACTTC.

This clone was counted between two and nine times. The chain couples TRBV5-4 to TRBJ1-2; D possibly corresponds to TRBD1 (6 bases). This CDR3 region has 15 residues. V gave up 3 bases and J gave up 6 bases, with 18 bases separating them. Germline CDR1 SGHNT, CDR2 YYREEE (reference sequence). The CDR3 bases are TGTGCCAGCAGCTATCGGGGGGGGCCTCTAAATGGCTACACCTTC. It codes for CASSYRGGPLNGYTF.

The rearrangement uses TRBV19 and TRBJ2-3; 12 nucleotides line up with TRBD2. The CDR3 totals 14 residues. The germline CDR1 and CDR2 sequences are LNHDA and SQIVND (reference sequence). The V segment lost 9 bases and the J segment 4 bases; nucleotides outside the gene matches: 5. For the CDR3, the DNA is TGTGCCAGCACGACTAGCGGGGGCTCAGATACGCAGTATTTT. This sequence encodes CASTTSGGSDTQYF. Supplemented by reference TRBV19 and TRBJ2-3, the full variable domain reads DGGITQSPKYLFRKEGQNVTLSCEQNLNHDAMYWYRQDPGQGLRLIYYSQIVNDFQKGDIAEGYSVSREKKESFPLTVTSAQKNPTAFYLCASTTSGGSDTQYFGPGTRLTVL.

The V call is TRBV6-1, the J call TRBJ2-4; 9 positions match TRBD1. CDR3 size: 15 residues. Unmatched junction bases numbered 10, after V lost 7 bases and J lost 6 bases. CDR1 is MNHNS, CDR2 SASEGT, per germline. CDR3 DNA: TGTGCCAGCATCTCCGGGACAGGGTATGGAAACATTCAGTACTTC. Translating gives CASISGTGYGNIQYF.

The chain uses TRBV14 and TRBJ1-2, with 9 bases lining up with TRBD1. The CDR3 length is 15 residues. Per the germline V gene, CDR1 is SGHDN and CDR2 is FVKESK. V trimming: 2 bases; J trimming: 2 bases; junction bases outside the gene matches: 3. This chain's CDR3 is CASSQRQGGNYGYTF. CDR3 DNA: TGTGCCAGCAGCCAACGACAGGGGGGGAACTATGGCTACACCTTC.

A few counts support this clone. CDR3 in DNA: TGCGCCAGCAGCCTCCAGGGGGGCCAGGGAACCGGGGAGCTGTTTTTT. Protein: CASSLQGGQGTGELFF. This chain uses TRBV4-1 with TRBJ2-2; a weak D match, TRBD1 (7 bases). The CDR3 consists of 16 residues. From germline, CDR1 is MGHRA and CDR2 YSYEKL. V was trimmed by 4 bases and J by 5 bases, leaving 17 bases between them.

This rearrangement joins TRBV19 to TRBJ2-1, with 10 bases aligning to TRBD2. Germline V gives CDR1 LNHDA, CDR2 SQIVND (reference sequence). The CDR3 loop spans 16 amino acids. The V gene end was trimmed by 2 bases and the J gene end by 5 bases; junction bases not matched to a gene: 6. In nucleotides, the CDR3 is TGTGCCAGTAGTATAACCGGGACTAGCGCTAACAATGAGCAGTTCTTC. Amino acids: CASSITGTSANNEQFF.

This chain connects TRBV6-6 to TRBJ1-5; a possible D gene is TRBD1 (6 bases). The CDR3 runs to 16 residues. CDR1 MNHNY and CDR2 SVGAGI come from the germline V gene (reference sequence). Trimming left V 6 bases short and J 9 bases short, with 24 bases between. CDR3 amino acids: CASSSGGRTAGRPQHF. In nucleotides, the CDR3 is TGTGCCAGCAGCTCCGGGGGGCGTACGGCAGGTAGGCCCCAGCATTTT.

The CDR3 nucleotides are TGTGCCAGCGGGGGCGGGGGGTTAAAATCTGGTGAGCAGTTCTTC. Encoded protein: CASGGGGLKSGEQFF. This chain uses TRBV2 with TRBJ2-1; TRBD2 matches at 8 bases. Germline V gives CDR1 SNHLY, CDR2 FYNNEI. The CDR3 covers 15 residues. The trim removed 8 bases at V and 9 bases at J, leaving 15 bases unmatched.

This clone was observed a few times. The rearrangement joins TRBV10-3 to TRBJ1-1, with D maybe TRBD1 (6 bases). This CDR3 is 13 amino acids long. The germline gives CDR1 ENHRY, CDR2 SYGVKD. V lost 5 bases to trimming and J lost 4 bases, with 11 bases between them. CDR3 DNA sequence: TGTGCCATCAGTACAGGGTCGGCCACTGAAGCTTTCTTT. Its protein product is CAISTGSATEAFF.

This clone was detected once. The CDR3 nucleotides are TGTGCCAGCAGTACGGGACAGGAGAACACCGGGGAGCTGTTTTTT. It specifies CASSTGQENTGELFF. The V gene is TRBV6-1, the J gene TRBJ2-2; 8 bases map to TRBD1. Germline CDR1 is MNHNS and CDR2 is SASEGT. With 5 bases clipped from V and 1 base from J, the junction kept 3 bases outside the gene matches. The length of the CDR3 is 15 residues.

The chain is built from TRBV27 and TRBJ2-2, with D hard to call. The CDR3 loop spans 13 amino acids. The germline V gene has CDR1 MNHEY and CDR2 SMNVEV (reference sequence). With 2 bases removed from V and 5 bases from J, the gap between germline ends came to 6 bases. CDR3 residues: CASSLSRTGELFF. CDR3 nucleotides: TGTGCCAGCAGTTTAAGCCGGACCGGGGAGCTGTTTTTT.

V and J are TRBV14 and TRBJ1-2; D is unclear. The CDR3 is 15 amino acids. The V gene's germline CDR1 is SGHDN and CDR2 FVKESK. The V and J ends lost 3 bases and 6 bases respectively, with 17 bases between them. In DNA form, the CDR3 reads TGTGCCAGCAGCCATTCCGCCGGGAGAAGGGATGGCTACACCTTC. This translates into CASSHSAGRRDGYTF.

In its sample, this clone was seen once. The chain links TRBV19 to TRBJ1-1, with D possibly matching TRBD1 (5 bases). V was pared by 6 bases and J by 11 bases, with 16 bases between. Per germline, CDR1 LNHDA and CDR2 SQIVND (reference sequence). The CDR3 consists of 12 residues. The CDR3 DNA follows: TGTGCCAGTAGCCAGACCTCGGGGGGGGCTTTCTTT. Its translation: CASSQTSGGAFF.

As DNA, the CDR3 is TGCGCCAGCAGCCACACCCGGGGGGGTAACACTGAAGCTTTCTTT. Translating gives CASSHTRGGNTEAFF. This rearrangement joins TRBV5-1 to TRBJ1-1, with TRBD1 as a possible D gene (5 bases). Trimming removed 4 bases from V and 2 bases from J, with 15 bases in between. Germline V gene data show CDR1 as SGHRS and CDR2 as YFSETQ. The CDR3 length is 15 residues. Drawing the rest from reference TRBV5-1 and TRBJ1-1, the complete variable domain is KAGVTQTPRYLIKTRGQQVTLSCSPISGHRSVSWYQQTPGQGLQFLFEYFSETQRNKGNFPGRFSGRQFSNSRSEMNVSTLELGDSALYLCASSHTRGGNTEAFFGQGTRLTVV.

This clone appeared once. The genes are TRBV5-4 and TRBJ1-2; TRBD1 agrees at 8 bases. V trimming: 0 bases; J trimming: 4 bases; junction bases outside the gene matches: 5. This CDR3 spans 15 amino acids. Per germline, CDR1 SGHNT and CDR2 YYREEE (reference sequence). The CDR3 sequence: CASSLGQGLSYGYTF. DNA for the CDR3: TGTGCCAGCAGCTTGGGACAGGGGTTATCCTATGGCTACACCTTC.

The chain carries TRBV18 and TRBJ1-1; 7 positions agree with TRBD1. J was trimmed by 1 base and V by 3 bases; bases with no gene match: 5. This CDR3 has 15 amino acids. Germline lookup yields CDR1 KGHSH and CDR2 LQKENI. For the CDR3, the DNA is TGTGCCAGCTCACCCGGACAGGCCGCGAACACTGAAGCTTTCTTT. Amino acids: CASSPGQAANTEAFF.

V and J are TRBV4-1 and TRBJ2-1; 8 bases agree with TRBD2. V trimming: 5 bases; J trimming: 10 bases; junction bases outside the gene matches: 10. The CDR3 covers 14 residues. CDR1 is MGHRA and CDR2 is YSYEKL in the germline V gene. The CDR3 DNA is TGCGCCAGCAGCTCCGGGACTAGGACCAGGGAGCAGTTCTTC. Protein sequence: CASSSGTRTREQFF.

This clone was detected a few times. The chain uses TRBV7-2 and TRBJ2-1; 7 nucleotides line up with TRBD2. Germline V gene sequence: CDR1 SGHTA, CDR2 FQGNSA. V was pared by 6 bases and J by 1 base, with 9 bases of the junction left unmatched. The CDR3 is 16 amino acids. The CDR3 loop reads CASSSTSVPSYNEQFF. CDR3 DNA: TGTGCCAGCAGTTCTACTAGCGTACCTTCCTACAATGAGCAGTTCTTC.

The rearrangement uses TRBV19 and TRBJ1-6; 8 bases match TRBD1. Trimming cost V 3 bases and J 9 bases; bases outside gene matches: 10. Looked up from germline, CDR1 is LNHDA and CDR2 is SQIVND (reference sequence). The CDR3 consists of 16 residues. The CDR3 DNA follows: TGTGCCAGTAGTATGGACAGGGATCGTCTTAGTTCACCCCTCCACTTT. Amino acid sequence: CASSMDRDRLSSPLHF.

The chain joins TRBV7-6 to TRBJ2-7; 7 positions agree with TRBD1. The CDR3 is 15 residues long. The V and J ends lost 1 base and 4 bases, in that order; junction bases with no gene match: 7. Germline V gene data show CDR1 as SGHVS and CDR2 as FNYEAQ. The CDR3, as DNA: TGTGCCAGCAGCTTAGTGGCAGGGGGAAAGTACGAGCAGTACTTC. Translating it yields CASSLVAGGKYEQYF.

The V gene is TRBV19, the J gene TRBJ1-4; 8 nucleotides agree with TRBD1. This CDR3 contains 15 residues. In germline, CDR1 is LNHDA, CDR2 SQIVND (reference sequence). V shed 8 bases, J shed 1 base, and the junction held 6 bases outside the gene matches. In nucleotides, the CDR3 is TGTGCCAGTTCACAGGGGGACCTAACTAATGAAAAACTGTTTTTT. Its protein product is CASSQGDLTNEKLFF.